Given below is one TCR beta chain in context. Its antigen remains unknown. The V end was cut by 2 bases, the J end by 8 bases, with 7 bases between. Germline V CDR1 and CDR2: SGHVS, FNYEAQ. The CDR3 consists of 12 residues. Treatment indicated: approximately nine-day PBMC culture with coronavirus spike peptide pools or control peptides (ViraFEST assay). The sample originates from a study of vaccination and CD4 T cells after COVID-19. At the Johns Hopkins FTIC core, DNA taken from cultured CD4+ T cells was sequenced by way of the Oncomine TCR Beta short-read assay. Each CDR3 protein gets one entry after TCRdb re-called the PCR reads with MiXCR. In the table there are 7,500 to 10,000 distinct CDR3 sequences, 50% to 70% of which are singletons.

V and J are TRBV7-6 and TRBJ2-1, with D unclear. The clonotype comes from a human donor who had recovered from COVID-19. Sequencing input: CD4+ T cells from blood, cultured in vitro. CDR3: CASSLQYDEQFF. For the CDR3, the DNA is TGTGCCAGCAGCTTACAGTACGATGAGCAGTTCTTC. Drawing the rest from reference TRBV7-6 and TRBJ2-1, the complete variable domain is GAGVSQSPRYKVTKRGQDVALRCDPISGHVSLYWYRQALGQGPEFLTYFNYEAQQDKSGLPNDRFSAERPEGSISTLTIQRTEQRDSAMYRCASSLQYDEQFFGPGTRLTVL.